The 23 T cell receptor beta chains below come from one sample, sequenced in a study of blood T cell repertoires in COVID-19. This table comes from immunoSEQ multiplex PCR, and its TCRdb copy is limited to in-frame clones, with some not included. The data contain 60,000 or so clones, approximately 78% of them singletons. Source material: peripheral blood. The origin of the receptors is a human donor in a cohort sampled during active COVID-19.

This chain uses TRBV5-6 with TRBJ2-3; TRBD2 matches at 11 bases. The V gene end was trimmed by 4 bases and the J gene end by 3 bases; junction bases not matched to a gene: 7. Germline V lookup: CDR1 SGHDT, CDR2 YYEEEE. This CDR3 spans 16 amino acids. CDR3 nucleotide sequence: TGTGCCAGCAGCCTGAACTTAGCGGGGGGGACAGATACGCAGTATTTT. Amino acids: CASSLNLAGGTDTQYF.

CDR3 nucleotides: TGTGCCAGCAGCGTAGTTTGGGGGCGAACAGATACGCAGTATTTT. Translation gives CASSVVWGRTDTQYF. This rearrangement joins TRBV9 to TRBJ2-3; tentative D call: TRBD1 (6 bases). The CDR3 runs to 15 residues. Trimming removed 0 bases at V and 3 bases at J, with 11 bases between. Germline loops: CDR1 SGDLS, CDR2 YYNGEE.

The J gene is TRBJ2-7, the V gene TRBV12-3 or TRBV12-4; 7 positions match TRBD1. The CDR3 sequence is 13 residues long. Trimming cost V 6 bases and J 4 bases; bases outside gene matches: 6. The CDR3 spells CASRRQGEYEQYF. The CDR3 nucleotides read TGTGCCAGCAGGCGACAGGGAGAATACGAGCAGTACTTC.

The rearrangement links TRBV5-8 to TRBJ1-2; TRBD1 aligns across 12 bases. The trim removed 6 bases at V and 6 bases at J, leaving 6 bases unmatched. There are 14 residues in the CDR3. CDR1 and CDR2 from the germline V gene are SGHTS and YDEGEE. The CDR3 loop reads CASNRDRGLHGYTF. DNA of the CDR3: TGTGCCAGCAACCGGGACAGGGGGCTCCATGGCTACACCTTC.

The chain employs TRBV4-2 and TRBJ1-2; the match to TRBD1 covers 8 bases. CDR1 and CDR2 from the germline V gene are LGHNA and YNFKEQ. There are 14 residues in the CDR3. J was trimmed by 7 bases and V by 6 bases; bases with no gene match: 10. For the CDR3, the DNA is TGTGCCAGCAGTTCCACATCAGGGGGCAGTGGCTACACCTTC. Its protein product is CASSSTSGGSGYTF.

V and J are TRBV4-1 and TRBJ1-2, with 8 bases lining up with TRBD1. The CDR3 runs 15 residues. V was pared by 4 bases and J by 3 bases, with 7 bases of the junction left unmatched. Germline V lookup: CDR1 MGHRA, CDR2 YSYEKL. Written as DNA, the CDR3 is TGCGCCAGCAGCCCAAAATGGGACAGGTACTATGGCTACACCTTC. Encoded protein: CASSPKWDRYYGYTF.

The genes are TRBV7-2 and TRBJ1-1; TRBD1 is a possible D gene (6 bases). The germline V gene encodes CDR1 SGHTA and CDR2 FQGNSA. The CDR3 has 12 residues. With 10 bases removed from V and 2 bases from J, the gap between germline ends came to 11 bases. CDR3 amino acids: CATGTTNTEAFF. The CDR3 region has the DNA TGTGCCACCGGGACAACTAACACTGAAGCTTTCTTT.

The chain links TRBV3-1 (or the pseudogene TRBV3-2) to TRBJ2-1; the D gene is possibly TRBD1 (5 bases). The CDR3 is made up of 15 amino acids. V dropped 0 bases and J dropped 2 bases, with 8 bases sitting between them. Germline loops: CDR1 LGHDT, CDR2 YNNKEL (reference sequence). CDR3: CASSQDRAAYNEQFF. CDR3 in DNA: TGTGCCAGCAGCCAAGACAGGGCGGCCTACAATGAGCAGTTCTTC.

V is TRBV5-1 and J is TRBJ2-7; D possibly corresponds to TRBD1 (5 bases). CDR3 length equals 13 residues. Looked up from germline, CDR1 is SGHRS and CDR2 is YFSETQ. The ends were cut back, 4 bases at V and 12 bases at J, with 20 bases in the middle. The CDR3 is CASSPSTTGNRYV. The CDR3 region has the DNA TGCGCCAGCAGCCCCTCGACCACAGGAAATCGGTACGTC.

This rearrangement joins TRBV11-2 to TRBJ1-1; 8 nucleotides match TRBD1. V lost 1 base, J lost 3 bases, and 1 base stayed unmatched. The germline V gene has CDR1 SGHAT and CDR2 FQNNGV. This CDR3 is built from 14 residues. The CDR3 loop reads CASSLVQGDTEAFF. DNA for the CDR3: TGTGCCAGCAGCTTAGTACAGGGGGACACTGAAGCTTTCTTT.

CDR3 DNA sequence: TGTGCCAGCAGCTCTCAGGGGCGCGGTAGTACGCAGTATTTT. As protein: CASSSQGRGSTQYF. The chain carries TRBV2 and TRBJ2-3, with D possibly TRBD1 on 6 matching bases. Trimming took 6 bases from V and 8 from J, leaving 18 bases between them. CDR1 SNHLY and CDR2 FYNNEI come from the germline V gene. This CDR3 is 14 amino acids long.

The chain carries TRBV27 and TRBJ2-5; D not resolved. Per the germline V gene, CDR1 is MNHEY and CDR2 is SMNVEV (reference sequence). V was trimmed by 6 bases and J by 3 bases, leaving 20 bases between them. CDR3 length: 16 residues. DNA for the CDR3: TGTGCCAGCAGCGCCAGATTCAGGTTTCAGAAAGAGACCCAGTACTTC. The encoded protein is CASSARFRFQKETQYF.

V and J are TRBV19 and TRBJ1-2; D not resolved. From germline, CDR1 is LNHDA and CDR2 SQIVND (reference sequence). CDR3 length equals 15 residues. V shed 5 bases and J shed 0 bases, with 13 bases lying between them. In nucleotides, the CDR3 is TGTGCCAGTAGTGTCCAGGTGCCAGCTAACTATGGCTACACCTTC. The encoded protein is CASSVQVPANYGYTF.

The chain is built from TRBV11-2 and TRBJ2-7, with 10 bases aligning to TRBD2. The ends lost 2 bases at V and 1 base at J; junction bases unmatched: 2. Germline V CDR1 and CDR2: SGHAT, FQNNGV. This CDR3 has 15 residues. DNA of the CDR3: TGTGCCAGCAGCTTAACTAGCGGGGATTCCTACGAGCAGTACGTC. It specifies CASSLTSGDSYEQYV.

The chain joins TRBV12-3 or TRBV12-4 to TRBJ2-5; no reliable D call. CDR3 size: 12 residues. Trimming left V 1 base short and J 6 bases short, with 6 bases between. CDR3 nucleotide sequence: TGTGCCAGCAGTTTAGGTGGGCAGACCCAGTACTTC. Residues: CASSLGGQTQYF.

This chain uses TRBV2 with TRBJ2-3, with TRBD2 matching 9 bases. This CDR3 contains 15 residues. CDR1 and CDR2 from the germline V gene are SNHLY and FYNNEI. The V segment lost 6 bases and the J segment 8 bases; nucleotides outside the gene matches: 12. As DNA, the CDR3 is TGTGCCAGCAGCGCGGGACTAGCAGTGGGAGGTACGCAGTATTTT. Encoded protein: CASSAGLAVGGTQYF.

The chain combines TRBV5-6 with TRBJ2-2; 7 nucleotides align to TRBD1. Per germline, CDR1 SGHDT and CDR2 YYEEEE. V was pared by 0 bases and J by 7 bases, with 9 bases of the junction left unmatched. The CDR3 sequence is 16 residues long. The CDR3 sequence is CASSLGQGDDIGELFF. The CDR3 region has the DNA TGTGCCAGCAGCTTGGGACAGGGTGATGATATCGGGGAGCTGTTTTTT. The full variable domain, completed using reference TRBV5-6 and TRBJ2-2, is DAGVTQSPTHLIKTRGQQVTLRCSPKSGHDTVSWYQQALGQGPQFIFQYYEEEERQRGNFPDRFSGHQFPNYSSELNVNALLLGDSALYLCASSLGQGDDIGELFFGEGSRLTVL.

The chain is built from TRBV6-5 and TRBJ2-5; D is perhaps TRBD1 (6 bases). The germline V gene encodes CDR1 MNHEY and CDR2 SVGAGI. This CDR3 is 14 amino acids long. V was clipped by 5 bases and J by 1 base, with 11 bases between them. CDR3 nucleotide sequence: TGTGCCAGCAGTAAGACAGGAACCCAAGAGACCCAGTACTTC. The encoded protein is CASSKTGTQETQYF.

The gene calls are TRBV6-5 and TRBJ2-2; 8 positions agree with TRBD1. The V and J ends lost 2 bases and 6 bases, in that order; junction bases with no gene match: 5. CDR1 is MNHEY and CDR2 is SVGAGI in the germline V gene. The CDR3 sequence is 15 residues long. The CDR3 reads CASSYPDRVAGELFF. CDR3 bases: TGTGCCAGCAGTTACCCGGACAGGGTGGCCGGGGAGCTGTTTTTT.

CDR3 in DNA: TGTGCCAGCAGCTTACGGGACAGGGGGAATTATGAAAAACTGTTTTTT. Its protein product is CASSLRDRGNYEKLFF. The rearrangement uses TRBV7-2 and TRBJ1-4; 11 nucleotides agree with TRBD1. V shed 2 bases and J 6 bases; nucleotides not matched to a gene: 5. Germline V gene data show CDR1 as SGHTA and CDR2 as FQGNSA. This CDR3 spans 16 amino acids.

This clone was seen a single time. The gene calls are TRBV7-8 and TRBJ2-3; tentative D call: TRBD1 (6 bases). V was pared by 8 bases and J by 4 bases, with 16 bases between. The CDR3 is 14 amino acids. The germline gives CDR1 SGHVS, CDR2 FQNEAQ. The CDR3 loop reads CASGGESGADTQYF. The DNA of the CDR3 is TGTGCCAGCGGGGGCGAATCAGGCGCAGATACGCAGTATTTT.

This clone has at least ten counts. The chain links TRBV19 to TRBJ1-3; 9 nucleotides align to TRBD1. V was pared by 6 bases and J by 1 base, with 10 bases of the junction left unmatched. In germline, CDR1 is LNHDA, CDR2 SQIVND (reference sequence). The CDR3 is 17 residues long. CDR3 residues: CASSRPRQGGSGNTIYF. CDR3 DNA: TGTGCCAGTAGCCGGCCCCGACAGGGGGGTTCTGGAAACACCATATATTTT.

The rearrangement joins TRBV6-5 to TRBJ2-3, with D tentatively TRBD2 (6 bases). Germline CDR1 and CDR2: MNHEY and SVGAGI. CDR3 length: 15 residues. V was trimmed by 0 bases and J by 6 bases, leaving 13 bases between them. The CDR3 here is CASSYSWNGGDTQYF. CDR3 in DNA: TGTGCCAGCAGTTACTCATGGAATGGGGGGGATACGCAGTATTTT.